The sequence of this TCR beta chain was determined in a study of blood T cells in healthy people across ages. Regarding the study as a whole: Higher diversity and more naive CD4+ cells were features of long-lived donors, compared to aged donors.

Whenever a sample was processed, at least 7 million PBMCs were isolated. For this clonotype: The antigen is not known.

A J-beta primer mix and a sample-barcoded 5' primer were used in a second PCR of roughly 7 to 12 cycles. The authors tagged each cDNA molecule using a template-switch adaptor with 12 random nucleotides. Sequencing of every sample gave 3 million or more CDR3-containing paired-end reads. TCRdb called the 5' RACE reads again in MiXCR, with one record for every CDR3 protein. The table has 500,000 to 600,000 distinct CDR3 sequences, 27% seen once. Germline CDR1 MNHNS, CDR2 SASEGT. The CDR3 runs 14 residues. The V end lost 4 bases, the J end lost 1 base, and 10 bases lay between the germline ends. This chain links TRBV6-1 with TRBJ1-1; maybe TRBD1 (5 bases). This clonotype was obtained from a woman aged 70-85 years in good health. What was sequenced was blood. The CDR3 bases are TGTGCCAGCAGTGTAGTGCAGGGGAACACTGAAGCTTTCTTT. Translated, it gives CASSVVQGNTEAFF.